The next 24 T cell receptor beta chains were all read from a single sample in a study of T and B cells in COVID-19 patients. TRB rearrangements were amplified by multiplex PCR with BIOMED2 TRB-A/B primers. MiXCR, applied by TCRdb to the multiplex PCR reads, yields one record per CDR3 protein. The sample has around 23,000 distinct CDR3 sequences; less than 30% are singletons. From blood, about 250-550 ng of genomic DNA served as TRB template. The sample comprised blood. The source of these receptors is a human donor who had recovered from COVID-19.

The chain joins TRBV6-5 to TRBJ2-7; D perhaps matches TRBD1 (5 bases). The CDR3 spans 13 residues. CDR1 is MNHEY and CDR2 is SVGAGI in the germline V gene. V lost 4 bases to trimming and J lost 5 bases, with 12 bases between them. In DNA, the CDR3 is TGTGCCAGCAGTTCTCCGCAGGGTGACGAGCAGTACTTC. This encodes CASSSPQGDEQYF.

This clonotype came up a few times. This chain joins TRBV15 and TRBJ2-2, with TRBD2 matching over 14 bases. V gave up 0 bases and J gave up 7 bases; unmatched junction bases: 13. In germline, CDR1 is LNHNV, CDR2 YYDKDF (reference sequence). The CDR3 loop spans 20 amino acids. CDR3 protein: CATSRDGARLAGGPGGELFF. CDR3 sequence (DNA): TGTGCCACCAGCAGAGATGGGGCCCGACTAGCGGGAGGGCCAGGCGGGGAGCTGTTTTTT.

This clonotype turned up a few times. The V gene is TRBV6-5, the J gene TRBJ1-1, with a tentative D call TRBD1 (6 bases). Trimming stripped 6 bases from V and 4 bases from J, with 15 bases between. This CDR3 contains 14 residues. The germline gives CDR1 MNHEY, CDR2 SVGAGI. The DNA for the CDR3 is TGTGCCAGCAGCAGACAGGTAACGACCACTGAAGCTTTCTTT. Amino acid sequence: CASSRQVTTTEAFF.

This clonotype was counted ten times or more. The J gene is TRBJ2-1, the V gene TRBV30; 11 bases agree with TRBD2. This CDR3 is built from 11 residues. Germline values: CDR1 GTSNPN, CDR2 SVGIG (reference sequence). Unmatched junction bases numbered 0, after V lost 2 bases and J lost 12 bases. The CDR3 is CAWSLAGGQFF. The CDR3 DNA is TGTGCCTGGAGTCTAGCGGGGGGGCAGTTCTTC.

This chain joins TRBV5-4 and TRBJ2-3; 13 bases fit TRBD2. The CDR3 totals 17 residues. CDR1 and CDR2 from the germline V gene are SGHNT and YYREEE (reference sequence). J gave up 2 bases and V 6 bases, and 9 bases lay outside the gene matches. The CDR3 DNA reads TGTGCCAGCACCCCAAGGACTAGCGGGAGTCTCACAGATACGCAGTATTTT. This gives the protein CASTPRTSGSLTDTQYF.

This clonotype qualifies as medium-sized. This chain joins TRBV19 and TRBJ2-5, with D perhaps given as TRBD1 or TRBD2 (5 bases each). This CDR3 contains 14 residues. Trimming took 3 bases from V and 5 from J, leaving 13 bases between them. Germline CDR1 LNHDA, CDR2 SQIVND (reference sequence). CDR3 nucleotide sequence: TGTGCCAGTAGTATGTTTGGGACCGGGGAGACCCAGTACTTC. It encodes CASSMFGTGETQYF.

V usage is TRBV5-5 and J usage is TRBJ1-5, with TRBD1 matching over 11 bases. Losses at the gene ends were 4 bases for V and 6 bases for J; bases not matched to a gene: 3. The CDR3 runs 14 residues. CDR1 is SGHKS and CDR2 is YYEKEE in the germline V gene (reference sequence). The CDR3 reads CASSPGQGAQPQHF. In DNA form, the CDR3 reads TGTGCCAGCAGCCCTGGACAGGGGGCTCAGCCCCAGCATTTT.

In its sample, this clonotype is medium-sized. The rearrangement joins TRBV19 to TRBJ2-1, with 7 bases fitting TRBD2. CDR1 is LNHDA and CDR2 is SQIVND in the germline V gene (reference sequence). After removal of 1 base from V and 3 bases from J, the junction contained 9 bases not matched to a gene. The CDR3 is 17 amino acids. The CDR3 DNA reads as TGTGCCAGTAGTATAGGCCAGGGAGGGTTACTCTACAATGAGCAGTTCTTC. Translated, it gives CASSIGQGGLLYNEQFF. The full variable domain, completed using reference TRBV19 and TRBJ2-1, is DGGITQSPKYLFRKEGQNVTLSCEQNLNHDAMYWYRQDPGQGLRLIYYSQIVNDFQKGDIAEGYSVSREKKESFPLTVTSAQKNPTAFYLCASSIGQGGLLYNEQFFGPGTRLTVL.

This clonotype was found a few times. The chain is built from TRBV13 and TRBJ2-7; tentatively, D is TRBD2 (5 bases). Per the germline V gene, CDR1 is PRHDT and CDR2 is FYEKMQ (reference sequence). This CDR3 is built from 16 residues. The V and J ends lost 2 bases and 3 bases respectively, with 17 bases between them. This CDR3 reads CASSLSGISPYYEQYF. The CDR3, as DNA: TGTGCCAGCAGCTTATCCGGGATTTCCCCCTACTACGAGCAGTACTTC.

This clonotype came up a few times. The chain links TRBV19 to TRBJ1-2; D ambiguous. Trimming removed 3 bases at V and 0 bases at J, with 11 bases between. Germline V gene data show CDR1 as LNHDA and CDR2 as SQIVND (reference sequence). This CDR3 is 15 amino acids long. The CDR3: CASSMGGSANYGYTF. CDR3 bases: TGTGCCAGTAGTATGGGAGGGAGCGCTAACTATGGCTACACCTTC. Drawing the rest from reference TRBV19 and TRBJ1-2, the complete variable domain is DGGITQSPKYLFRKEGQNVTLSCEQNLNHDAMYWYRQDPGQGLRLIYYSQIVNDFQKGDIAEGYSVSREKKESFPLTVTSAQKNPTAFYLCASSMGGSANYGYTFGSGTRLTVV.

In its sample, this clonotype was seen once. The CDR3 loop reads CASSLERGSHLQYF. CDR3 sequence (DNA): TGTGCCAGCAGCTTAGAAAGGGGCAGCCACCTGCAGTACTTC. This chain links TRBV11-1 with TRBJ2-7; TRBD1 might be the D (5 bases). Germline values: CDR1 SGHAT, CDR2 FQDESV (reference sequence). The V end was cut by 1 base, the J end by 9 bases, with 16 bases between. This CDR3 spans 14 amino acids.

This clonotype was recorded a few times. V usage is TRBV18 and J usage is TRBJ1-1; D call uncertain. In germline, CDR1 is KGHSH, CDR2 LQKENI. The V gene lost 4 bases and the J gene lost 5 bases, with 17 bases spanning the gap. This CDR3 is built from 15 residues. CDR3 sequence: CASSRPLVGRTEAFF. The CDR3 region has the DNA TGTGCCAGCTCACGGCCCCTGGTAGGGAGGACTGAAGCTTTCTTT.

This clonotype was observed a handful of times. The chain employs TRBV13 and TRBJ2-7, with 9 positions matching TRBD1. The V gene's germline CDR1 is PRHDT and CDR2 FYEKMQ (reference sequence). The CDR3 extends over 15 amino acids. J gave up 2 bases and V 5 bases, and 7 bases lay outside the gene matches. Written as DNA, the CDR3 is TGTGCCAGCAGCCGGGGACGGACAGGGGCCTACGAGCAGTACTTC. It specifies CASSRGRTGAYEQYF.

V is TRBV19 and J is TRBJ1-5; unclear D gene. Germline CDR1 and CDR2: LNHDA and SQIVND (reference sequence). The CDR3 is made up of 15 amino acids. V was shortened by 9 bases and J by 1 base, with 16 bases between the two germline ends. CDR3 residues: CASSLVQRSNQPQHF. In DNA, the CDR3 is TGTGCCAGCAGCTTAGTACAGAGGAGCAATCAGCCCCAGCATTTT. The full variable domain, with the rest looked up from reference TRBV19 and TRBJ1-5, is DGGITQSPKYLFRKEGQNVTLSCEQNLNHDAMYWYRQDPGQGLRLIYYSQIVNDFQKGDIAEGYSVSREKKESFPLTVTSAQKNPTAFYLCASSLVQRSNQPQHFGDGTRLSIL.

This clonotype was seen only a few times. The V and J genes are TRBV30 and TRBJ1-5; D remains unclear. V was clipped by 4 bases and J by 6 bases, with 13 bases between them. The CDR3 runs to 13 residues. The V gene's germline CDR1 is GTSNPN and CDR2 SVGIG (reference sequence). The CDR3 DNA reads TGTGCCTGGAATCCGGGTGACGGTCAGCCCCAGCATTTT. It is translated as CAWNPGDGQPQHF.

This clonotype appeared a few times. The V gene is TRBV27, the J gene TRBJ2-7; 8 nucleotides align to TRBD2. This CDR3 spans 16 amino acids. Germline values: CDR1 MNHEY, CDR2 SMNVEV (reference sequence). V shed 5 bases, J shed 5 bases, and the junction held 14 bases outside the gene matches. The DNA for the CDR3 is TGTGCCAGCAGTCCCGAAGGTCGCCTAGCGGGTAACGAGCAGTACTTC. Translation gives CASSPEGRLAGNEQYF.

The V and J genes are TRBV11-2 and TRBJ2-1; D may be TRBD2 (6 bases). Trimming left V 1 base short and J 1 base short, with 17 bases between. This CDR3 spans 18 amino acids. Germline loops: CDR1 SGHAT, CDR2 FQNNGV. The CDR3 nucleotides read TGTGCCAGCAGCTTAGTGGGTAGAGGGACTCCTTCCTACAATGAGCAGTTCTTC. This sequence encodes CASSLVGRGTPSYNEQFF.

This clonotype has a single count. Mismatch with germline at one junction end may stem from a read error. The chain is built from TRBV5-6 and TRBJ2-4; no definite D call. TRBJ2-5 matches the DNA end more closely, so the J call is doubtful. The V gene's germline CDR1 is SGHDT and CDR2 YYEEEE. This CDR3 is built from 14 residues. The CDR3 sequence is CASSEIDGQETQYF. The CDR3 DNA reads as TGCGCCAGCAGCGAGATCGACGGACAAGAGACCCAGTACTTC.

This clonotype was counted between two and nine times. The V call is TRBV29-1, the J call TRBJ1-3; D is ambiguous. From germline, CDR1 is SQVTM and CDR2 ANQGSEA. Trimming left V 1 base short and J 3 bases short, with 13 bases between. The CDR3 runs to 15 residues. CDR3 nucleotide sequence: TGCAGCGTTGAAGTTTACGCCGGGAGTGGAAACACCATATATTTT. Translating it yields CSVEVYAGSGNTIYF.

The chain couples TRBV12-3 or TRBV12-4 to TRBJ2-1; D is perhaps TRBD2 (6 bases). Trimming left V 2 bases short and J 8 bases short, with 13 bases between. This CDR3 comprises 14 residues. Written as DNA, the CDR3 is TGTGCCAGCAGTTTACAACTAGCAGCCGATGAGCAGTTCTTC. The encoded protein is CASSLQLAADEQFF.

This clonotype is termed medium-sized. The CDR3 bases are TGTGCCAGCAGTTACCCGGGACATCGTGACACATCTGGGGCCAACGTCCTGACTTTC. It encodes CASSYPGHRDTSGANVLTF. V and J are TRBV12-3 or TRBV12-4 and TRBJ2-6; tentative D call: TRBD1 (6 bases). The CDR3 runs to 19 residues. Trimming cost V 4 bases and J 1 base, with 20 bases left between them.

CDR3 amino acids: CASSSALRDSFYGYTF. The CDR3 DNA reads TGTGCCAGCAGCTCCGCTCTTAGGGACAGTTTCTATGGCTACACCTTC. The rearrangement links TRBV13 to TRBJ1-2, with TRBD1 identical over 7 bases. V shed 4 bases and J 4 bases; nucleotides not matched to a gene: 12. This CDR3 spans 16 amino acids. The V gene's germline CDR1 is PRHDT and CDR2 FYEKMQ (reference sequence).

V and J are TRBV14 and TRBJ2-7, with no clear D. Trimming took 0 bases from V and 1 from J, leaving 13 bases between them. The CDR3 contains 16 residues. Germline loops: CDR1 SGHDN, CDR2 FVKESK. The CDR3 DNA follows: TGTGCCAGCAGCCAAGACGTCGCCCTCCAATCCTACGAGCAGTACTTC. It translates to CASSQDVALQSYEQYF.

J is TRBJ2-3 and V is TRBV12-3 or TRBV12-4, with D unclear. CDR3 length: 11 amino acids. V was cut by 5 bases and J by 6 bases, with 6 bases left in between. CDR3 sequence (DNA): TGTGCCAGCAGTCCAGAGGATACGCAGTATTTT. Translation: CASSPEDTQYF.